Listed below are T cell receptor beta chains from one sample, sequenced in a study of cytomegalovirus exposure and HLA in healthy donors. Profiled with immunoSEQ multiplex PCR; TCRdb holds only in-frame clones, not every one. Of approximately 170,000 clones in the sample, 79% are singletons; the top ten hold over 1.5%. The material sequenced was PBMCs. These TCRs come from a woman aged 18 to 35 in good health and CMV-seronegative. Both conserved end residues are part of each CDR3. D genes are given only for firm matches. Rows may omit the clone size; those that give it use once, few, many or a size class.

v_gene	d_gene	len	abundance	j_gene	CDR3nt	CDR3aa
TRBV6-5	-	14	-	TRBJ2-7	TGTGCCAGCAGGGCGGCGGTCATCTCCTACGAGCAGTACTTC	CASRAAVISYEQYF
TRBV4-3	-	16	once	TRBJ1-1	TGCGCCAGCAGCCAAGTTACGAGGGGGATAGACACTGAAGCTTTCTTT	CASSQVTRGIDTEAFF
TRBV4-1	TRBD2	17	-	TRBJ2-2	TGCGCCAGCAGCCATCTAGCGGGAGAAGGTTCAGTCGGGGAGCTGTTTTTT	CASSHLAGEGSVGELFF
TRBV10-2	TRBD2	16	-	TRBJ2-1	TGCGCCAGCAGCTCTAGCGGGAGGGGTTCCTACAATGAGCAGTTCTTC	CASSSSGRGSYNEQFF
TRBV11-3	TRBD1	13	-	TRBJ2-1	TGTGCCAGCAGCTACAGGGGTTACAATGAGCAGTTCTTC	CASSYRGYNEQFF
TRBV5-4	TRBD2	16	once	TRBJ2-1	TGTGCCAGCAGCTTGGAAGCGGGGGGTATACGCAATGAGCAGTTCTTC	CASSLEAGGIRNEQFF
TRBV27	TRBD2	14	-	TRBJ2-5	TGTGCCAGCAGTTTGACTAGCGGCCAAGAGACCCAGTACTTC	CASSLTSGQETQYF
TRBV5-1	-	15	-	TRBJ2-1	TGCGCCAGCAGCTTGGGGGCAGGGTGGCGCAATGAGCAGTTCTTC	CASSLGAGWRNEQFF
TRBV5-1	TRBD2	14	-	TRBJ2-5	TGCGCCAGCAGCTCACAAGCGGGGGTGGAGACCCAGTACTTC	CASSSQAGVETQYF
TRBV6-1	-	14	-	TRBJ2-7	TGTGCCAGCAGTCTAGAATTAAACTCCTACGAGCAGTACTTC	CASSLELNSYEQYF
TRBV6-5	TRBD2	13	-	TRBJ2-1	TGTGCCAGCACGACTAGCGCTGGCGATGAGCAGTTCTTC	CASTTSAGDEQFF
TRBV7-9	TRBD1	15	-	TRBJ2-1	TGTGCCAGCAGCCTTCCGGGACAGGGGAGGAATGAGCAGTTCTTC	CASSLPGQGRNEQFF
TRBV6-1	-	15	-	TRBJ2-5	TGTGCCAGCAGTGATGCAGGGCTACCACAAGAGACCCAGTACTTC	CASSDAGLPQETQYF
TRBV6-5	-	11	-	TRBJ2-7	TGTGCCAGCAGTACGGGACTCGGACAGTACTTC	CASSTGLGQYF
TRBV27	TRBD2	14	-	TRBJ2-1	TGTGCCAGCAGTCCTAGGACTAGCCGAGGCGAGCAGTTCTTC	CASSPRTSRGEQFF
TRBV6-1	-	13	-	TRBJ1-1	TGTGCCAGCTCTGTTCGGGGTGACACTGAAGCTTTCTTT	CASSVRGDTEAFF
TRBV11-3	-	16	-	TRBJ2-1	TGTGCCAGCAGCCGACGCTCAGGAAGGCCACTCAATGAGCAGTTCTTC	CASSRRSGRPLNEQFF
TRBV9	-	14	-	TRBJ2-5	TGTGCCAGCAGCGTAGGGGGGGGGCCTGAGACCCAGTACTTC	CASSVGGGPETQYF
TRBV7-2	-	13	-	TRBJ2-5	TGTGCCAGCAGCTTCGAGTTCGCGGAGACCCAGTACTTC	CASSFEFAETQYF
TRBV9	-	16	once	TRBJ2-5	TGTGCCAGCAGCGTAGGGGGCAGGGGCACCCAAGAGACCCAGTACTTC	CASSVGGRGTQETQYF
TRBV29-1	TRBD2	15	-	TRBJ2-2	TGCAGCGTTGTCGCCGGATCGGGGGGAACCGGGGAGCTGTTTTTT	CSVVAGSGGTGELFF
TRBV6-6	TRBD1	14	-	TRBJ2-5	TGTGCCAGCAGCCCCCGGACAGGGACAGAGACCCAGTACTTC	CASSPRTGTETQYF
TRBV2	TRBD2	16	-	TRBJ2-6	TGTGCCAGCACTTCGAGCGGGAGGACCTGGGCCAACGTCCTGACTTTC	CASTSSGRTWANVLTF
TRBV7-8	-	15	-	TRBJ2-3	TGTGCCAGCAGCTTAGCGCTAGGCGGCACAGATACGCAGTATTTT	CASSLALGGTDTQYF
TRBV19	TRBD1	15	-	TRBJ2-2	TGTGCCAGTATCCGCTGGGACAGGGGCACCGGGGAGCTGTTTTTT	CASIRWDRGTGELFF
TRBV19	TRBD1	14	-	TRBJ1-4	TGTGCCAGTAGTTTACAGGGGGCTGATGAAAAACTGTTTTTT	CASSLQGADEKLFF
TRBV5-1	-	14	-	TRBJ1-3	TGCGCCAGCAGCTTGGACACATCTGGAAACACCATATATTTT	CASSLDTSGNTIYF
TRBV7-9	TRBD2	19	few	TRBJ2-7	TGTGCCAGCAGCTTATATGGACTAGCGGCCACCTATAGCTCCTACGAGCAGTACTTC	CASSLYGLAATYSSYEQYF
TRBV29-1	TRBD2	17	-	TRBJ2-1	TGCAGCGTGCTGCCCAGCGGGAGGCCTAGCTCCTACAATGAGCAGTTCTTC	CSVLPSGRPSSYNEQFF